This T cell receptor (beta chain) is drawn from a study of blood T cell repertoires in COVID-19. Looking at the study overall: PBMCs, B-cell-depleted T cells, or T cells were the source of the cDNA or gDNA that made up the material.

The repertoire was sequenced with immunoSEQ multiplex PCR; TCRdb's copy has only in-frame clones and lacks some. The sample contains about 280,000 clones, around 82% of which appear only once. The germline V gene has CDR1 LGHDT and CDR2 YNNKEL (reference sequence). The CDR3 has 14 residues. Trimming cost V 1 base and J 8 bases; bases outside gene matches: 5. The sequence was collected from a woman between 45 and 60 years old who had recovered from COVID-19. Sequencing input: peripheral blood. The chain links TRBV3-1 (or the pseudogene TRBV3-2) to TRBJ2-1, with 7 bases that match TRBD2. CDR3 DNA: TGTGCCAGCAGCCAAGGTACGGGAGGTTATGAGCAGTTCTTC. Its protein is CASSQGTGGYEQFF.